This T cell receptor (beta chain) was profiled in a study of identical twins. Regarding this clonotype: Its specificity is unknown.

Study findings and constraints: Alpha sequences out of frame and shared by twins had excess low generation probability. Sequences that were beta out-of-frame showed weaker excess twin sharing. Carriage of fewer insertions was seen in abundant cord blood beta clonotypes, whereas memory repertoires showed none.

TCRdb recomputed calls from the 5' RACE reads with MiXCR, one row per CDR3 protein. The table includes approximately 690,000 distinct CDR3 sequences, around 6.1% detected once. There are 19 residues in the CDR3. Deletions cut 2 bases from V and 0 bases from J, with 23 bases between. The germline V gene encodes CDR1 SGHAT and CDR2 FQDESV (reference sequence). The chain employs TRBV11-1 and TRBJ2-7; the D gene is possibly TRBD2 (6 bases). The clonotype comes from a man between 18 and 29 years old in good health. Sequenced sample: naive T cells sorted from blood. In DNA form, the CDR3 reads TGTGCCAGCAGCTTAAGGAGTCTAGCGTCTCCGACCCACTCCTACGAGCAGTACTTC. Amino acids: CASSLRSLASPTHSYEQYF.